A selection of T cell receptor beta chains follows, all from one sample in a study of shared clonotypes between healthy human individuals. Some clones are missing from TCRdb's copy, which holds only in-frame ones; the method was immunoSEQ multiplex PCR. The sample shows some 2.1 million clones, roughly 94% of them seen only once. Input material: naive CD4+ T cells sorted from blood. The receptors were gathered from a man aged 18 to 29 in good health. Both conserved end residues are part of each CDR3. D genes are given only for firm matches. Only some rows state a clone size, as once, few, many or a class for expanded clones.

TRBD2	.	TRBV27	15	TRBJ2-7	TGTGCCAGCAGTTCCATAGCGGGGGGGCCCCACGAGCAGTACTTC	CASSSIAGGPHEQYF
.	.	TRBV9	13	TRBJ1-1	TGTGCCAGCAGCGTAGGCGTTACCACTGAAGCTTTCTTT	CASSVGVTTEAFF
.	.	TRBV6-5	15	TRBJ1-6	TGTGCCAGCAGTTACTCGGGCGGCTATAATTCACCCCTCCACTTT	CASSYSGGYNSPLHF
.	.	TRBV6-5	15	TRBJ1-5	TGTGCCAGCAGTTATAGTGGCACAGCTAATCAGCCCCAGCATTTT	CASSYSGTANQPQHF
TRBD2	.	TRBV19	14	TRBJ2-1	TGTGCCAGTAGTATCCTAGCGGGAGGGATCGGGCAGTTCTTC	CASSILAGGIGQFF
.	.	TRBV27	14	TRBJ2-3	TGTGCCAGCAGTCCAATCTCCTACACAGATACGCAGTATTTT	CASSPISYTDTQYF
TRBD1	.	TRBV29-1	14	TRBJ2-7	TGCAGCGTTGAAGGGCAGGGGGCTCCCTACGAGCAGTACTTC	CSVEGQGAPYEQYF
.	.	TRBV6-5	11	TRBJ2-3	TGTGCCAGCAGTCACTATAATACGCAGTATTTT	CASSHYNTQYF
TRBD2	many	TRBV18	14	TRBJ2-7	TGTGCCAGCTCCCCGGGAGGGCCGTTATACGAGCAGTACTTC	CASSPGGPLYEQYF
.	.	TRBV19	15	TRBJ2-7	TGTGCCAGTAGTAGACACCGGGACAACTCCTACGAGCAGTACTTC	CASSRHRDNSYEQYF
.	.	TRBV18	15	TRBJ2-2	TGTGCCAGCTCCACACGTACAGTGAACACCGGGGAGCTGTTTTTT	CASSTRTVNTGELFF
TRBD1	.	TRBV4-1	15	TRBJ2-3	TGCGCCAGCAGCCGAACGGGACAGGGGGGAGATACGCAGTATTTT	CASSRTGQGGDTQYF
TRBD2	once	TRBV5-5	17	TRBJ2-7	TGTGCCAGCAGCTTGGCCGGTGGACTAGCGGATTCCTACGAGCAGTACTTC	CASSLAGGLADSYEQYF
.	.	TRBV19	14	TRBJ2-2	TGTGCCAGTAGCCTGACAGTGAACACCGGGGAGCTGTTTTTT	CASSLTVNTGELFF
TRBD2	.	TRBV6-6	15	TRBJ2-7	TGTGCCAGCAGCCTGCGGACTAGCGGTACGGGCGAGCAGTACTTC	CASSLRTSGTGEQYF
.	.	TRBV19	14	TRBJ1-2	TGTGCCAGTAGTTCCCAGTATGGCCAGTATGGCTACACCTTC	CASSSQYGQYGYTF